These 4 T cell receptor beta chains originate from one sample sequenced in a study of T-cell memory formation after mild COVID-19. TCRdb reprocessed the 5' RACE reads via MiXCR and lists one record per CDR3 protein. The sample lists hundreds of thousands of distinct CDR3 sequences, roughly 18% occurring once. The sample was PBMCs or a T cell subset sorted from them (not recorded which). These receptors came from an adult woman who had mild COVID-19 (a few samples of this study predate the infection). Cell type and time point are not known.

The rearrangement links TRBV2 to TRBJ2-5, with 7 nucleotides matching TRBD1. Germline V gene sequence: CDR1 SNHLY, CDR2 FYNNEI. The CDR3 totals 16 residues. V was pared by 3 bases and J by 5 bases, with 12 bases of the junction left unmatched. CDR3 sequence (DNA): TGTGCCAGCAGTGATGGGACAGATTATATGTGGGAGACCCAGTACTTC. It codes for CASSDGTDYMWETQYF.

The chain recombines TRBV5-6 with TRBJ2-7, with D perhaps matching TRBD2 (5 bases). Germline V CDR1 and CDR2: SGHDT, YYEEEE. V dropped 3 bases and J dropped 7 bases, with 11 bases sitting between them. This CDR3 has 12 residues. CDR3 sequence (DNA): TGTGCCAGCAGCTCCGGGGTTGGGGAGCAGTACTTC. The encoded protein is CASSSGVGEQYF.

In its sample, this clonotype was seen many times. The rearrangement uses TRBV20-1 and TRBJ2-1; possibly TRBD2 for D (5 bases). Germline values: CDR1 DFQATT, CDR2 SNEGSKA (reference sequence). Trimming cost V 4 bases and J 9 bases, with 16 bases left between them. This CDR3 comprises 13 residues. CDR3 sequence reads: CSATRTLSLEQFF. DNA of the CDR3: TGCAGTGCTACCCGGACTCTCTCGCTTGAGCAGTTCTTC.

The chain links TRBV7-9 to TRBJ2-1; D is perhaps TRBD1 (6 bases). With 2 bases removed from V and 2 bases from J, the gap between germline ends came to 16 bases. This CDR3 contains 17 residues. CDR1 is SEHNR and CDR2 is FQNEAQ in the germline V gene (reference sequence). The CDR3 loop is CASSLKRPQGTYNEQFF. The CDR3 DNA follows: TGTGCCAGCAGCTTAAAAAGGCCACAGGGAACCTACAATGAGCAGTTCTTC.